These T cell receptor beta chains were read from a single sample in a study of CD8 T cells in ankylosing spondylitis. MiXCR, applied by TCRdb to the 5' RACE reads, yields one record per CDR3 protein. The sample has about 220,000 distinct CDR3 sequences; roughly a tenth are singletons. Material: blood, either unsorted or a sorted T cell fraction (not recorded which). These receptors came from a male donor with ankylosing spondylitis or in good health (not recorded which). Each CDR3 is given with its conserved first and last residue. Each record gives: V gene, clone size, J gene, D gene, CDR3 protein, CDR3 DNA. The D gene is left open where the match is weak. Size is omitted from some rows. Given values are once, few, many or a class for expanded clones.

TRBV29-1	many	TRBJ1-4	-	CSGGAGMMEKLFF	TGCAGCGGGGGGGCCGGTATGATGGAAAAACTGTTTTTT
TRBV9	-	TRBJ1-1	-	CASSPGISNTEAFF	TGTGCCAGCAGCCCCGGGATATCCAACACTGAAGCTTTCTTT
TRBV12-3/TRBV12-4	many	TRBJ1-6	-	CASSFPSSPLHF	TGTGCCAGCAGTTTCCCTAGTTCACCCCTCCACTTT
TRBV3-1	-	TRBJ1-6	-	CASSLLPGPSQNPPLHF	TGTGCCAGCAGCCTCTTACCGGGGCCTTCCCAGAACCCACCCCTCCACTTT
TRBV20-1	many	TRBJ1-5	-	CSARDSHNQPQHF	TGCAGTGCTAGAGACAGTCACAATCAGCCCCAGCATTTT
TRBV7-2	many	TRBJ2-2	TRBD1	CASSLEGTGVTGELFF	TGTGCCAGCAGCTTAGAGGGGACAGGGGTAACCGGGGAGCTGTTTTTT
TRBV12-3/TRBV12-4	few	TRBJ1-1	-	CASSQPQGKWEAFF	TGTGCCAGCAGTCAACCCCAGGGGAAATGGGAAGCTTTCTTT
TRBV3-1	few	TRBJ2-1	TRBD1	CASSQTWDRQGGNEQFF	TGTGCCAGCAGCCAGACTTGGGACAGGCAGGGTGGCAATGAGCAGTTCTTC
TRBV7-2	many	TRBJ2-3	-	CASSLRSSTQYF	TGTGCCAGCAGCTTAAGGAGTAGCACGCAGTATTTT
TRBV21-1	few	TRBJ2-1	-	CASSECAGERGFF	TGTGCCAGCAGCGAATGCGCGGGGGAACGGGGCTTCTTC
TRBV30	-	TRBJ2-4	-	CAWSGDEGYIQYF	TGTGCCTGGAGCGGAGACGAAGGGTACATTCAGTACTTC
TRBV9	many	TRBJ1-4	TRBD1	CASSAGQGGEKLFF	TGTGCCAGCAGCGCAGGACAGGGCGGTGAAAAACTGTTTTTT
TRBV20-1	many	TRBJ1-4	-	CSASVPAPREKLFF	TGCAGTGCTAGTGTACCAGCCCCGCGGGAAAAACTGTTTTTT
TRBV5-1	many	TRBJ2-5	TRBD2	CASSLSHGGTSLAQETQYF	TGCGCCAGCAGCTTATCCCACGGGGGGACTAGTCTGGCACAAGAGACCCAGTACTTC
TRBV3-1	few	TRBJ2-3	TRBD1	CASSPRTGSSHTQYF	TGTGCCAGCAGCCCGCGGACAGGAAGTAGCCATACGCAGTATTTT
TRBV9	many	TRBJ2-1	TRBD2	CASSVAMTAAGGPDEQFF	TGTGCCAGCAGCGTAGCTATGACGGCAGCGGGGGGGCCCGATGAGCAGTTCTTC
TRBV20-1	-	TRBJ2-4	TRBD1	CSAPEQGAISKNIQYF	TGCAGTGCCCCCGAACAGGGGGCCATCTCCAAAAACATTCAGTACTTC
TRBV6-4	-	TRBJ2-3	-	CASSALAGTDTQYF	TGTGCCAGCAGTGCCCTGGCGGGCACAGATACGCAGTATTTT
TRBV25-1	many	TRBJ2-1	TRBD1	CASSGTGTGKYNEQFF	TGTGCCAGCAGTGGAACCGGGACAGGGAAATACAATGAGCAGTTCTTC
TRBV29-1	many	TRBJ2-4	TRBD1	CSVEGGTVAKNIQYF	TGCAGCGTTGAAGGGGGGACAGTAGCCAAAAACATTCAGTACTTC
TRBV27	many	TRBJ1-6	-	CASSLWGGNSPLHF	TGTGCCAGCAGTTTATGGGGAGGGAATTCACCCCTCCACTTT
TRBV12-3/TRBV12-4	many	TRBJ2-7	-	CASSRNYEQYF	TGTGCCAGCAGCCGAAATTACGAGCAGTACTTC
TRBV9	many	TRBJ2-7	-	CASSEPGYEQYF	TGTGCCAGCAGCGAACCAGGCTACGAGCAGTACTTC
TRBV14	many	TRBJ1-1	-	CASFSGQSSTEAFF	TGTGCCAGCTTCAGTGGACAGTCAAGTACTGAAGCTTTCTTT